These 9 T cell receptor beta chains were all obtained from the same sample, sequenced in a study of T cells after yellow fever vaccination. TCRdb passed the 5' RACE reads through MiXCR, listing each CDR3 protein once. The sample contains 150,000 to 200,000 distinct CDR3 sequences, roughly 9% of which appear only once. Sample: CD8+ T cells sorted from PBMCs, taken 45 days after the yellow fever booster vaccination. The receptor set was obtained from a man aged 18 to 30 who received the YFV17D yellow fever vaccine.

This clonotype was seen more than once but under ten times. The chain employs TRBV5-4 and TRBJ2-1; TRBD2 might be the D (5 bases). CDR3 length equals 15 residues. Germline values: CDR1 SGHNT, CDR2 YYREEE (reference sequence). Trimming took 2 bases from V and 0 from J, leaving 9 bases between them. The CDR3 is CASSFLGSSYNEQFF. CDR3 in DNA: TGTGCCAGCAGCTTCCTGGGGAGCTCCTACAATGAGCAGTTCTTC.

A few counts support this clonotype. The chain couples TRBV29-1 to TRBJ2-5, with 7 nucleotides matching TRBD1. The germline CDR1 and CDR2 sequences are SQVTM and ANQGSEA. The CDR3 loop spans 14 amino acids. J was trimmed by 2 bases and V by 2 bases; bases with no gene match: 5. The CDR3 loop is CSVEPRGYQETQYF. The DNA of the CDR3 is TGCAGCGTTGAACCCAGGGGGTATCAAGAGACCCAGTACTTC.

The genes are TRBV7-9 and TRBJ2-2, with 7 nucleotides matching TRBD1. V lost 4 bases to trimming and J lost 4 bases; unmatched junction nucleotides: 6. The CDR3 loop spans 15 amino acids. Germline V gene lookup returns CDR1 SEHNR and CDR2 FQNEAQ (reference sequence). The CDR3 DNA reads TGTGCCAGCAGCTCGGGACAGATATTCACCGGGGAGCTGTTTTTT. It yields the protein CASSSGQIFTGELFF.

The table lists this clonotype with a few counts. V gene TRBV6-6 combines with J gene TRBJ1-2; D call uncertain. The CDR3 is made up of 16 amino acids. Trimming left V 0 bases short and J 4 bases short, with 15 bases between. Germline lookup yields CDR1 MNHNY and CDR2 SVGAGI (reference sequence). CDR3 loop: CASSYSMNEGFYGYTF. In DNA, the CDR3 is TGTGCCAGCAGTTACTCGATGAACGAGGGTTTCTATGGCTACACCTTC.

In DNA, the CDR3 is TGCGCCAGCAGCTCACGGGCATCCACTGAAGCTTTCTTT. It is translated as CASSSRASTEAFF. The rearrangement joins TRBV5-1 to TRBJ1-1; D unclear. Germline V gene lookup returns CDR1 SGHRS and CDR2 YFSETQ. The V end lost 3 bases, the J end lost 4 bases, and 10 bases lay between the germline ends. This CDR3 has 13 amino acids.

This clonotype was observed a handful of times. The chain uses TRBV6-6 and TRBJ2-5; D is uncertain. The CDR3 spans 12 residues. V dropped 5 bases and J dropped 5 bases, with 9 bases sitting between them. Germline loops: CDR1 MNHNY, CDR2 SVGAGI (reference sequence). CDR3 sequence: CASSPDWETQYF. The CDR3 DNA reads as TGTGCCAGCAGTCCGGATTGGGAGACCCAGTACTTC.

The V call is TRBV15, the J call TRBJ2-1; tentatively, D is TRBD1 (5 bases). Deletions cut 9 bases from V and 9 bases from J, with 21 bases between. The CDR3 length is 14 residues. Germline lookup yields CDR1 LNHNV and CDR2 YYDKDF (reference sequence). The CDR3 protein is CATGRGIGWVEQFF. The CDR3 region has the DNA TGTGCCACGGGGCGCGGAATTGGTTGGGTTGAGCAGTTCTTC.

This clonotype appeared a few times. The chain combines TRBV6-5 with TRBJ2-7; 7 bases map to TRBD1. This CDR3 is built from 13 residues. Germline CDR1 reads MNHEY; CDR2 reads SVGAGI. The V gene end was trimmed by 4 bases and the J gene end by 3 bases; junction bases not matched to a gene: 3. CDR3 bases: TGTGCCAGCAGTTTAGACAGGGACTACGAGCAGTACTTC. This gives the protein CASSLDRDYEQYF.

This clonotype was counted between two and nine times. V usage is TRBV3-1 and J usage is TRBJ2-5; 8 nucleotides line up with TRBD2. The CDR3 is 15 amino acids. The trim removed 1 base at V and 4 bases at J, leaving 5 bases unmatched. CDR1 and CDR2 (germline): LGHDT, YNNKEL (reference sequence). The CDR3 DNA sequence: TGTGCCAGCAGCCAAGGGGGCACTAGCGGAGAGACCCAGTACTTC. This sequence encodes CASSQGGTSGETQYF.